One and the same sample provided the 6 T cell receptor beta chains below, sequenced in a study of cytomegalovirus exposure and HLA in healthy donors. In the PCR, 60 Vbeta and 13 Jbeta primers were used. The table came from immunoSEQ multiplex PCR; TCRdb's copy has only in-frame clones and leaves some out. The sample consists of 90,000 to 120,000 clones, about three quarters of them appearing once. The sample consisted of PBMCs. Receptor source: a male donor in good health and CMV-seropositive.

This chain joins TRBV7-9 and TRBJ1-1; 7 bases are a match to TRBD1. Germline CDR1 is SEHNR and CDR2 is FQNEAQ (reference sequence). This CDR3 contains 13 residues. After removal of 5 bases from V and 1 base from J, the junction contained 1 base not matched to a gene. The CDR3 protein is CASSRQGNTEAFF. The CDR3 bases are TGTGCCAGCAGCCGACAGGGGAACACTGAAGCTTTCTTT.

This chain links TRBV2 with TRBJ2-7; TRBD1 matches at 9 bases. The CDR3 is 16 amino acids. Trimming at V came to 4 bases and at J to 2 bases, leaving 9 bases not matched to a gene. CDR1 and CDR2 from the germline V gene are SNHLY and FYNNEI. The CDR3 spells CASSAPGQGQAYEQYF. CDR3 DNA sequence: TGTGCCAGCAGTGCCCCGGGACAGGGTCAAGCCTACGAGCAGTACTTC. Drawing the rest from reference TRBV2 and TRBJ2-7, the complete variable domain is EPEVTQTPSHQVTQMGQEVILRCVPISNHLYFYWYRQILGQKVEFLVSFYNNEISEKSEIFDDQFSVERPDGSNFTLKIRSTKLEDSAMYFCASSAPGQGQAYEQYFGPGTRLTVT.

The chain carries TRBV12-5 and TRBJ1-3; maybe TRBD1 (6 bases). V was trimmed by 7 bases and J by 3 bases, leaving 10 bases between them. Germline V lookup: CDR1 LGHNT, CDR2 FRNRAP. The length of the CDR3 is 13 residues. The CDR3 loop is CASAQDSGNTIYF. CDR3 nucleotide sequence: TGTGCTAGTGCCCAGGACAGTGGAAACACCATATATTTT.

The J gene is TRBJ2-7, the V gene TRBV5-4; 9 positions agree with TRBD1. V lost 4 bases, J lost 4 bases, and 9 bases stayed unmatched. Germline lookup yields CDR1 SGHNT and CDR2 YYREEE (reference sequence). This CDR3 contains 15 residues. CDR3 amino acids: CASSTRGTGPYEQYF. In DNA form, the CDR3 reads TGTGCCAGCAGCACGCGAGGGACAGGGCCGTACGAGCAGTACTTC.

The V and J genes are TRBV30 and TRBJ2-2, with a tentative D call TRBD1 (6 bases). V was trimmed by 2 bases and J by 0 bases, leaving 13 bases between them. The germline CDR1 and CDR2 sequences are GTSNPN and SVGIG (reference sequence). The CDR3 length is 16 residues. This CDR3 is CAWSLKGQPNTGELFF. CDR3 nucleotide sequence: TGTGCCTGGAGTCTGAAAGGACAGCCGAACACCGGGGAGCTGTTTTTT.

The chain carries TRBV19 and TRBJ1-2; TRBD1 aligns across 7 bases. The germline V gene has CDR1 LNHDA and CDR2 SQIVND (reference sequence). V trimming: 9 bases; J trimming: 4 bases; junction bases outside the gene matches: 2. This CDR3 region has 11 residues. The CDR3 DNA is TGTGCCAGCGGGACAGCCTATGGCTACACCTTC. This encodes CASGTAYGYTF.